What follows are 32 T cell receptor beta chains derived from one specimen sequenced in a study of cytomegalovirus exposure and HLA in healthy donors (dated by TCRdb to the late 2010s). Receptor libraries were prepared by the immunoSEQ multiplex PCR assay. For the multiplex PCR, a mixture combining 60 forward primers for TCR Vbeta segments and 13 reverse primers for TCR Jbeta segments was used. The source is immuneACCESS, and TCRdb retained only in-frame sequences with V and J called. Part of the clones is not carried over; for the studies checked, unresolved V genes explain less than half of this, and the remainder is unexplained. Recorded for this sample are over 150,000 clones; roughly 83% of them occurred a single time. The ten largest clones represent 0.35% to 0.4% of the sample. Sequenced input: PBMCs. These receptors were collected from a boy aged 2-15 years in good health and CMV-seronegative.

This chain joins TRBV6-1 and TRBJ2-1; D might be TRBD2 (5 bases). The CDR3 totals 15 residues. Germline assignment: CDR1 MNHNS and CDR2 SASEGT. V shed 6 bases and J shed 8 bases, with 20 bases lying between them. The CDR3 nucleotides read TGTGCCAGCAGCGTGTCCTCCACGGGATGGGATGAGCAGTTCTTC. Protein product: CASSVSSTGWDEQFF.

This chain uses TRBV6-5 with TRBJ1-3; D is possibly TRBD1 (6 bases). The CDR3 extends over 15 amino acids. In germline, CDR1 is MNHEY, CDR2 SVGAGI. Trimming took off 6 bases at V and 1 base at J, with 13 bases between the two ends. The CDR3 reads CASRGTSASGNTIYF. As DNA, the CDR3 is TGTGCCAGCAGGGGGACATCCGCTTCTGGAAACACCATATATTTT.

This clone has a single count. The chain has TRBV7-2 and TRBJ1-2; 8 bases map to TRBD1. CDR1 SGHTA and CDR2 FQGNSA come from the germline V gene. Trimming cost V 5 bases and J 8 bases; bases outside gene matches: 16. This CDR3 has 16 residues. This CDR3 is CASSTWDRLLSGGYTF. The CDR3 nucleotides are TGTGCCAGCAGCACCTGGGACAGGCTATTATCGGGGGGCTACACCTTC.

The rearrangement links TRBV14 to TRBJ2-5; 7 bases line up with TRBD1. The CDR3 sequence is 15 residues long. Germline V lookup: CDR1 SGHDN, CDR2 FVKESK. The junction had 10 bases not matched to a gene; V was cut back by 4 bases and J by 5 bases. CDR3 DNA sequence: TGTGCCAGCAGCCCTCGGGTACAGGGGACCGAGACCCAGTACTTC. Protein sequence: CASSPRVQGTETQYF.

The chain uses TRBV6-1 and TRBJ2-1; 11 positions match TRBD1. CDR1 is MNHNS and CDR2 is SASEGT in the germline V gene. CDR3 length: 14 amino acids. Trimming removed 2 bases from V and 8 bases from J; junction bases left unmatched: 2. Here the CDR3 reads CASSERDRGDEQFF. In nucleotides, the CDR3 is TGTGCCAGCAGTGAAAGGGACAGGGGGGATGAGCAGTTCTTC.

The V and J genes are TRBV23-1 and TRBJ2-2; TRBD2 is a possible D gene (6 bases). TRBV23-1 is identified as an open reading frame with a role that is uncertain. CDR3 length equals 17 residues. Trimming stripped 1 base from V and 8 bases from J, with 20 bases between. CDR3: CASSQLGRTTVPGELFF. DNA of the CDR3: TGCGCCAGCAGTCAATTGGGTCGGACTACCGTCCCGGGGGAGCTGTTTTTT.

The chain joins TRBV6-1 to TRBJ1-4; the match to TRBD1 covers 10 bases. V shed 6 bases, J shed 4 bases, and the junction held 5 bases outside the gene matches. Germline CDR1 MNHNS, CDR2 SASEGT. The CDR3 is 15 residues long. CDR3 coding DNA: TGTGCCAGCAGGAAATGGACAGGGGGTAATGAAAAACTGTTTTTT. Encoded protein: CASRKWTGGNEKLFF.

This chain uses TRBV30 with TRBJ2-7; no definite D call. The CDR3 consists of 12 residues. V lost 1 base and J lost 3, with 7 bases in between. In germline, CDR1 is GTSNPN, CDR2 SVGIG (reference sequence). This CDR3 is CAWSGSLYEQYF. The CDR3 bases are TGTGCCTGGAGTGGTAGCCTCTACGAGCAGTACTTC.

The chain employs TRBV6-5 and TRBJ2-7; 11 bases agree with TRBD1. V trimming: 1 base; J trimming: 1 base; junction bases outside the gene matches: 3. The CDR3 runs to 16 residues. The germline CDR1 and CDR2 sequences are MNHEY and SVGAGI. The CDR3 bases are TGTGCCAGCAGTTACTTAGGGGACAGGGGGTCCTACGAGCAGTACTTC. The encoded protein is CASSYLGDRGSYEQYF.

The chain recombines TRBV28 with TRBJ2-7; no clear D. V was clipped by 5 bases and J by 0 bases, with 23 bases between them. Germline assignment: CDR1 MDHEN and CDR2 SYDVKM. The CDR3 is made up of 18 amino acids. CDR3 sequence (DNA): TGTGCCAGCAGTACCCCTATGGCTACCGACTCCCTCTCCTACGAGCAGTACTTC. Translation: CASSTPMATDSLSYEQYF.

The chain is built from TRBV19 and TRBJ1-2; 8 bases are a match to TRBD1. The V and J ends lost 5 bases and 7 bases, in that order; junction bases with no gene match: 3. This CDR3 comprises 12 residues. Germline-derived CDR1 and CDR2 are LNHDA and SQIVND (reference sequence). CDR3 sequence: CASSFDRGGYTF. CDR3 nucleotide sequence: TGTGCCAGTAGTTTCGACAGGGGTGGCTACACCTTC.

The chain links TRBV5-1 to TRBJ1-2, with D possibly matching TRBD1 (6 bases). V was shortened by 7 bases and J by 5 bases, with 27 bases between the two germline ends. The CDR3 totals 17 residues. Germline V gene sequence: CDR1 SGHRS, CDR2 YFSETQ. The CDR3 protein is CASRGWGLLKKRYGYTF. CDR3 nucleotide sequence: TGCGCCAGCCGGGGATGGGGGCTGCTCAAGAAGAGGTATGGCTACACCTTC. The complete variable domain, with remaining parts taken from reference TRBV5-1 and TRBJ1-2, reads KAGVTQTPRYLIKTRGQQVTLSCSPISGHRSVSWYQQTPGQGLQFLFEYFSETQRNKGNFPGRFSGRQFSNSRSEMNVSTLELGDSALYLCASRGWGLLKKRYGYTFGSGTRLTVV.

The CDR3 nucleotides read TGTGCCAGCAGTGATAACAGGGCTAGTCAGCCCCAGCATTTT. Residues: CASSDNRASQPQHF. This chain connects TRBV6-1 to TRBJ1-5; tentatively, D is TRBD1 (6 bases). Per germline, CDR1 MNHNS and CDR2 SASEGT. The CDR3 has 14 amino acids. V was clipped by 3 bases and J by 6 bases, with 12 bases between them.

This clone was seen just once. Additional DNA sequences in this sample encode the identical CDR3. The chain uses TRBV27 and TRBJ2-1, with 14 bases identical to TRBD2. The CDR3 consists of 15 residues. The ends lost 5 bases at V and 7 bases at J; junction bases unmatched: 4. The germline CDR1 and CDR2 sequences are MNHEY and SMNVEV (reference sequence). The CDR3 DNA follows: TGTGCCAGCAGTCCAGGGACTAGCGGGAGAAATGAGCAGTTCTTC. The encoded protein is CASSPGTSGRNEQFF.

The chain employs TRBV4-2 and TRBJ2-7, with a weak D call TRBD1 (6 bases). Germline CDR1 LGHNA, CDR2 YNFKEQ. The CDR3 is 14 amino acids. V lost 2 bases, J lost 6 bases, and 14 bases lay in between. The CDR3 here is CASSQIGGFPEQYF. The DNA for the CDR3 is TGTGCCAGCAGCCAAATAGGGGGTTTTCCCGAGCAGTACTTC.

The chain carries TRBV10-2 and TRBJ2-7, with 10 bases lining up with TRBD2. Trimming at V came to 8 bases and at J to 1 base, leaving 11 bases not matched to a gene. The CDR3 is made up of 16 amino acids. Germline V gene lookup returns CDR1 WSHSY and CDR2 SAAADI. The CDR3 region has the DNA TGCGCCAGCCGCCCCCCCTCTAGCGGGAGTTCCTACGAGCAGTACTTC. Residues: CASRPPSSGSSYEQYF.

The genes are TRBV19 and TRBJ2-2, with a tentative D call TRBD2 (6 bases). Deletions cut 6 bases from V and 4 bases from J, with 15 bases between. Germline-derived CDR1 and CDR2 are LNHDA and SQIVND (reference sequence). This CDR3 spans 15 amino acids. The CDR3 loop reads CASSISTRTTGELFF. The CDR3 region has the DNA TGTGCCAGTAGCATCTCGACTAGGACCACCGGGGAGCTGTTTTTT.

The chain carries TRBV7-2 and TRBJ1-3; TRBD1 is a possible D gene (6 bases). V was pared by 2 bases and J by 3 bases, with 14 bases between. Germline V gene lookup returns CDR1 SGHTA and CDR2 FQGNSA. The CDR3 contains 16 residues. This chain's CDR3 is CASSLFARTVGNTIYF. The CDR3 DNA reads TGTGCCAGCAGCTTATTCGCTAGGACAGTTGGAAACACCATATATTTT.

The chain recombines TRBV25-1 with TRBJ2-5; tentative D call: TRBD1 (6 bases). The J call may be in error: the DNA end matches TRBJ2-7 better. CDR1 and CDR2 (germline): MGHDK, SYGVNS. The CDR3 is 12 amino acids. CDR3 sequence (DNA): TGTGCCAGCAGTGGCAGGGGCTACGAGCAGTACTTC. Amino acid sequence: CASSGRGYEQYF.

CDR3 nucleotide sequence: TGTGCCAGCAGCCAAGATCGGACTAGCGGGACAACTGAGCAGTTCTTC. Translating gives CASSQDRTSGTTEQFF. The rearrangement joins TRBV4-2 to TRBJ2-1, with 12 bases lining up with TRBD2. J lost 9 bases, V lost 0 bases, and 6 bases had no gene match. From germline, CDR1 is LGHNA and CDR2 YNFKEQ. The CDR3 is made up of 16 amino acids.

The gene calls are TRBV25-1 and TRBJ2-5; D remains ambiguous. The CDR3 has 15 amino acids. Per the germline V gene, CDR1 is MGHDK and CDR2 is SYGVNS. Trimming stripped 5 bases from V and 4 bases from J, with 17 bases between. Here the CDR3 reads CASSQRSLIGETQYF. DNA of the CDR3: TGTGCCAGCAGTCAAAGATCACTGATCGGAGAGACCCAGTACTTC. The variable domain in full, with the rest retrieved from reference TRBV25-1 and TRBJ2-5, is EADIYQTPRYLVIGTGKKITLECSQTMGHDKMYWYQQDPGMELHLIHYSYGVNSTEKGDLSSESTVSRIRTEHFPLTLESARPSHTSQYLCASSQRSLIGETQYFGPGTRLLVL.

The CDR3 spells CASCFGVSYNEQFF. CDR3 DNA sequence: TGTGCCAGCTGTTTCGGGGTCTCCTACAATGAGCAGTTCTTC. This sequence joins TRBV6-1 and TRBJ2-1; a possible D gene is TRBD2 (5 bases). Trimming cost V 8 bases and J 0 bases, with 11 bases left between them. This CDR3 has 14 amino acids. Germline V gives CDR1 MNHNS, CDR2 SASEGT.

CDR3 DNA sequence: TGTGCCACCAGCAGAGACTACGCGGGAGTGGGGGAGCAGTTCTTC. This codes for CATSRDYAGVGEQFF. The gene calls are TRBV15 and TRBJ2-1, with 7 bases that match TRBD2. The CDR3 spans 15 residues. Unmatched junction bases numbered 9, after V lost 0 bases and J lost 10 bases. Germline CDR1 is LNHNV and CDR2 is YYDKDF (reference sequence).

In this sample, this clone turned up once. The DNA of the CDR3 is TGCGCCAGCAGCTTGGGGACTAGCGGGAGTGAGCAGTTCTTC. Amino acid sequence: CASSLGTSGSEQFF. The rearrangement joins TRBV5-1 to TRBJ2-1; 13 bases match TRBD2. There are 14 residues in the CDR3. The V gene end was trimmed by 0 bases and the J gene end by 9 bases; junction bases not matched to a gene: 0. Germline assignment: CDR1 SGHRS and CDR2 YFSETQ.

This chain connects TRBV5-1 to TRBJ2-5; 9 nucleotides line up with TRBD2. Trimming cost V 0 bases and J 4 bases; bases outside gene matches: 4. Germline V gene sequence: CDR1 SGHRS, CDR2 YFSETQ. The CDR3 sequence is 15 residues long. The CDR3 sequence is CASSLAAGGAETQYF. For the CDR3, the DNA is TGCGCCAGCAGCTTGGCAGCGGGAGGTGCAGAGACCCAGTACTTC.

This clone was seen a single time. The chain combines TRBV29-1 with TRBJ2-7, with D perhaps matching TRBD2 (6 bases). This CDR3 has 13 residues. Germline CDR1 SQVTM, CDR2 ANQGSEA. Trimming removed 1 base from V and 6 bases from J, with 13 bases in between. CDR3 sequence: CSVEVLARGEQYF. The CDR3 region has the DNA TGCAGCGTTGAAGTACTAGCAAGGGGCGAGCAGTACTTC.

V gene TRBV4-2 combines with J gene TRBJ2-7; TRBD1 is a possible D gene (6 bases). Germline assignment: CDR1 LGHNA and CDR2 YNFKEQ. The CDR3 has 15 amino acids. Deletions cut 6 bases from V and 2 bases from J, with 17 bases between. The DNA for the CDR3 is TGTGCCAGCAGTCAGGGGCCGGGTACAGCCTACGAGCAGTACTTC. Its translation: CASSQGPGTAYEQYF.

The chain recombines TRBV28 with TRBJ1-4, with 9 bases aligning to TRBD1. Germline loops: CDR1 MDHEN, CDR2 SYDVKM. J gave up 5 bases and V 6 bases, and 7 bases lay outside the gene matches. CDR3 length: 15 amino acids. The CDR3 region is CASRGPGQGNEKLFF. The DNA for the CDR3 is TGTGCCAGCAGAGGGCCGGGACAGGGCAATGAAAAACTGTTTTTT. The variable domain in full, completed from reference TRBV28 and TRBJ1-4, reads DVKVTQSSRYLVKRTGEKVFLECVQDMDHENMFWYRQDPGLGLRLIYFSYDVKMKEKGDIPEGYSVSREKKERFSLILESASTNQTSMYLCASRGPGQGNEKLFFGSGTQLSVL.

This chain connects TRBV9 to TRBJ2-1; D is perhaps TRBD1 (6 bases). V was pared by 0 bases and J by 3 bases, with 13 bases between. The germline V gene encodes CDR1 SGDLS and CDR2 YYNGEE. This CDR3 comprises 16 residues. The CDR3 coding sequence is TGTGCCAGCAGCGTAGTTGGGTCAGGGGACTACAATGAGCAGTTCTTC. Its protein product is CASSVVGSGDYNEQFF.

J is TRBJ2-7 and V is TRBV27, with 7 positions matching TRBD2. The ends lost 3 bases at V and 5 bases at J; junction bases unmatched: 4. The germline CDR1 and CDR2 sequences are MNHEY and SMNVEV (reference sequence). This CDR3 region has 13 residues. The CDR3 is CASSFGGSHEQYF. CDR3 nucleotides: TGTGCCAGCAGTTTTGGCGGGAGCCACGAGCAGTACTTC.

The rearrangement joins TRBV27 to TRBJ2-4; 11 nucleotides align to TRBD1. Germline V gene lookup returns CDR1 MNHEY and CDR2 SMNVEV (reference sequence). V shed 5 bases and J 2 bases; nucleotides not matched to a gene: 5. The CDR3 covers 16 residues. The DNA of the CDR3 is TGTGCCAGCAGTCGTGGACAGGGGGCGCCCAAAAACATTCAGTACTTC. It yields the protein CASSRGQGAPKNIQYF.

V and J are TRBV7-9 and TRBJ1-1; a possible D gene is TRBD1 (5 bases). The V and J ends lost 1 base and 0 bases respectively, with 12 bases between them. Germline V gene sequence: CDR1 SEHNR, CDR2 FQNEAQ (reference sequence). CDR3 size: 16 residues. CDR3 in amino acids: CASSLVGKGLNTEAFF. In DNA, the CDR3 is TGTGCCAGCAGCTTAGTTGGGAAGGGGCTGAACACTGAAGCTTTCTTT.